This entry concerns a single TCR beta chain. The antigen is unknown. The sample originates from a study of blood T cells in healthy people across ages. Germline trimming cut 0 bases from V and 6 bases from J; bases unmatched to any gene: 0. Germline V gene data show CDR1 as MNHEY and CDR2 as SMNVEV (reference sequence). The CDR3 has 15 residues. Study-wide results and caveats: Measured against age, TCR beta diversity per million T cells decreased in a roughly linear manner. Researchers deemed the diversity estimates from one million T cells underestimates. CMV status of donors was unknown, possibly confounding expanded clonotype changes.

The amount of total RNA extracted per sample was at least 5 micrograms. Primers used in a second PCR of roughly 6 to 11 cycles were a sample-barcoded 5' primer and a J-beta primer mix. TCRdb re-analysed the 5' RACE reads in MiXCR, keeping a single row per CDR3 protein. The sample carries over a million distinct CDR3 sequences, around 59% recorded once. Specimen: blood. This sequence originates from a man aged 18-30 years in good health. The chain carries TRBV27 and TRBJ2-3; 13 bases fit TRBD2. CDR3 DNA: TGTGCCAGCAGTTTATCGACTAGCGGGGGGGATACGCAGTATTTT. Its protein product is CASSLSTSGGDTQYF.